This T cell receptor beta chain is drawn from a study of cytomegalovirus exposure and HLA in healthy donors. The overall study: Researchers found that roughly 80% of around 400 genotyped donors fell within the Caucasian-associated ancestry cluster.

V lost 4 bases to trimming and J lost 14 bases, with 14 bases between them. This CDR3 spans 11 amino acids. 60 Vbeta and 13 Jbeta primers were used in PCR. TCRdb's table, derived via immunoSEQ multiplex PCR, lists solely in-frame clones and lacks some. The data show 95,000 to 150,000 clones, with over 60% seen just once and 3.3% held by the top ten. Study conclusions and caveats: About 87% or about 30% of the time was how often most TCR beta V segments were productive, according to an earlier analysis.

Notes on this clone: Its antigen remains unidentified.

The TCR comes from a woman aged 30 to 39 in good health and CMV-seropositive. The rearrangement joins TRBV5-3 to TRBJ2-3; D is possibly TRBD2 (6 bases). TRBV5-3 is annotated as an ORF whose role is uncertain. Sequenced sample: PBMCs. The CDR3 DNA reads as TGTGCCAGAAGCCCGGGGGTCCCCGCGTATTTT. Its protein is CARSPGVPAYF.